One sample yielded the 4 T cell receptor beta chains listed below, sequenced in a study of T cell changes during pregnancy in multiple sclerosis. Sequenced by immunoSEQ multiplex PCR; TCRdb stores in-frame clones only, minus some. The sample has almost 50,000 clones, roughly 94% seen once. The sample here was CD4+ T cells from peripheral blood mononuclear cells, taken in the third trimester of pregnancy. The receptors were sampled from a female donor with multiple sclerosis, enrolled in a pregnancy study.

CDR3 nucleotides: TGTGCCAGTAGTATAAGGGGAGGAGGCGAGCAGTACTTC. It encodes CASSIRGGGEQYF. The J gene is TRBJ2-7, the V gene TRBV19; a possible D gene is TRBD2 (6 bases). Germline V gives CDR1 LNHDA, CDR2 SQIVND (reference sequence). The CDR3 extends over 13 amino acids. V lost 2 bases and J 6 bases, leaving 11 bases between the germline ends.

This clone was detected a few times. The gene calls are TRBV2 and TRBJ2-5; D not resolved. This CDR3 is 13 amino acids long. V gave up 7 bases and J gave up 4 bases, with 13 bases separating them. The V gene's germline CDR1 is SNHLY and CDR2 FYNNEI. CDR3 in amino acids: CASTSRKPETQYF. The CDR3 coding sequence is TGTGCCAGCACCTCCAGGAAGCCAGAGACCCAGTACTTC.

This chain links TRBV18 with TRBJ2-1; TRBD2 agrees at 7 bases. With V trimmed by 3 bases and J by 2 bases, 4 bases remained unmatched. This CDR3 is 15 amino acids long. CDR1 and CDR2 from the germline V gene are KGHSH and LQKENI. This CDR3 reads CASSPPAGPYNEQFF. As DNA, the CDR3 is TGTGCCAGCTCACCTCCAGCGGGGCCCTACAATGAGCAGTTCTTC.

This clone was detected only once. The chain couples TRBV11-3 to TRBJ2-4; 7 bases are a match to TRBD1. Germline lookup yields CDR1 SGHNT and CDR2 YENEEA. V trimming: 5 bases; J trimming: 8 bases; junction bases outside the gene matches: 9. The CDR3 contains 14 residues. The CDR3 sequence: CASSPPGQRDIQYF. DNA of the CDR3: TGTGCCAGCAGCCCTCCGGGACAGAGAGACATTCAGTACTTC.